Below are 15 T cell receptor beta chains sequenced from a single sample in a study of T cells in Graves' hyperthyroidism and ophthalmopathy. Amplification of TCR beta CDR3 regions was performed using RNA transcripts as template. TCR CDR3 underwent first-round RT-PCR with the HTBI primer set. TCRdb ran MiXCR on the multiplex PCR reads and lists one entry per CDR3 protein. The sample holds over 500,000 distinct CDR3 sequences, around 15% seen once. The sample comprised blood. The receptors come from a woman aged 40 to 50 with Graves' hyperthyroidism.

Many counts were recorded for this clonotype. This rearrangement joins TRBV11-2 to TRBJ2-1; D gene uncertain. The CDR3 extends over 19 amino acids. The germline V gene has CDR1 SGHAT and CDR2 FQNNGV. Trimming shortened V by 1 base and J by 4 bases, and 23 bases separated the two germline ends. Written as DNA, the CDR3 is TGTGCCAGCAGCTTAGGGCGTATTGCAGGCCCCATCGGGTACAATGAGCAGTTCTTC. Translating it yields CASSLGRIAGPIGYNEQFF.

This clonotype was picked up many times. The chain recombines TRBV5-1 with TRBJ2-3, with TRBD2 matching 7 bases. Germline CDR1 is SGHRS and CDR2 is YFSETQ. The CDR3 consists of 15 residues. V shed 4 bases and J 3 bases; nucleotides not matched to a gene: 8. CDR3 nucleotide sequence: TGCGCCAGCAGCCTCCAGCGGGACGGAACAGATACGCAGTATTTT. Translated: CASSLQRDGTDTQYF.

The chain carries TRBV19 and TRBJ1-1; D unresolved. The CDR3 extends over 14 amino acids. V gave up 6 bases and J gave up 1 base, with 12 bases separating them. CDR1 and CDR2 (germline): LNHDA, SQIVND (reference sequence). In nucleotides, the CDR3 is TGTGCCAGTAGAGAACGATTGGGGAACACTGAAGCTTTCTTT. It translates to CASRERLGNTEAFF.

This clonotype was counted a few times. This chain connects TRBV7-9 to TRBJ2-1, with D unresolved. The CDR3 consists of 13 residues. Germline lookup yields CDR1 SEHNR and CDR2 FQNEAQ (reference sequence). Trimming left V 3 bases short and J 5 bases short, with 8 bases between. The CDR3 DNA follows: TGTGCCAGCAGCTTCAAGGGTAACAATGAGCAGTTCTTC. This codes for CASSFKGNNEQFF. The variable domain in full, completed from reference TRBV7-9 and TRBJ2-1, reads DTGVSQNPRHKITKRGQNVTFRCDPISEHNRLYWYRQTLGQGPEFLTYFQNEAQLEKSRLLSDRFSAERPKGSFSTLEIQRTEQGDSAMYLCASSFKGNNEQFFGPGTRLTVL.

This clonotype was recorded many times. The J gene is TRBJ1-5, the V gene TRBV2; 7 bases line up with TRBD1. From germline, CDR1 is SNHLY and CDR2 FYNNEI. Trimming at V came to 5 bases and at J to 6 bases, leaving 7 bases not matched to a gene. The CDR3 is 14 amino acids. The CDR3: CASSLGTVAQPQHF. The CDR3 bases are TGTGCCAGCAGTTTAGGGACAGTTGCTCAGCCCCAGCATTTT.

Many counts were recorded for this clonotype. V and J are TRBV27 and TRBJ2-7, with a possible D match to TRBD2 (5 bases). CDR1 MNHEY and CDR2 SMNVEV come from the germline V gene (reference sequence). V dropped 0 bases and J dropped 3 bases, with 15 bases sitting between them. This CDR3 comprises 16 residues. The CDR3: CASSLSGGYEGYEQYF. Here the CDR3 DNA reads TGTGCCAGCAGTTTATCTGGCGGCTACGAGGGCTACGAGCAGTACTTC.

This clonotype showed up many times. This chain connects TRBV24-1 to TRBJ2-1, with 10 bases fitting TRBD2. V shed 9 bases, J shed 5 bases, and the junction held 6 bases outside the gene matches. Germline CDR1 is KGHDR and CDR2 is SFDVKD. This CDR3 comprises 14 residues. CDR3 sequence reads: CATATGTSDNEQFF. Written as DNA, the CDR3 is TGTGCCACCGCGACCGGGACTAGCGACAATGAGCAGTTCTTC.

The chain combines TRBV7-2 with TRBJ2-7; D is uncertain. The CDR3 length is 13 residues. Trimming took off 4 bases at V and 3 bases at J, with 10 bases between the two ends. The germline gives CDR1 SGHTA, CDR2 FQGNSA. CDR3 coding DNA: TGTGCCAGCAGCTCCCTGGACGGCTACGAGCAGTACTTC. Protein sequence: CASSSLDGYEQYF.

This chain uses TRBV29-1 with TRBJ1-1; the D is unclear. The germline V and J ends were trimmed by 8 bases and 3 bases, with 19 bases remaining between them. CDR1 and CDR2 (germline): SQVTM, ANQGSEA. This CDR3 has 14 amino acids. Here the CDR3 DNA reads TGCAGCACCGACACCACTCAACCGGACACTGAAGCTTTCTTT. It translates to CSTDTTQPDTEAFF.

The genes are TRBV10-3 and TRBJ1-2, with D unresolved. This CDR3 is built from 13 residues. The V end lost 0 bases, the J end lost 2 bases, and 4 bases lay between the germline ends. Germline CDR1 is ENHRY and CDR2 is SYGVKD. The CDR3 DNA reads as TGTGCCATCAGTGAGTCAACGAACTATGGCTACACCTTC. Translating it yields CAISESTNYGYTF.

This clonotype was seen only once. The genes are TRBV7-8 and TRBJ2-1; D is unresolved. In germline, CDR1 is SGHVS, CDR2 FQNEAQ. The CDR3 totals 14 residues. With 0 bases removed from V and 4 bases from J, the gap between germline ends came to 7 bases. The DNA of the CDR3 is TGTGCCAGCAGCTTAGCGGACCTTTACAATGAGCAGTTCTTC. Translated, it gives CASSLADLYNEQFF. Filled out from reference TRBV7-8 and TRBJ2-1, the complete variable domain reads GAGVSQSPRYKVAKRGQDVALRCDPISGHVSLFWYQQALGQGPEFLTYFQNEAQLDKSGLPSDRFFAERPEGSVSTLKIQRTQQEDSAVYLCASSLADLYNEQFFGPGTRLTVL.

This clonotype was observed many times. The rearrangement joins TRBV7-2 to TRBJ2-3; D ambiguous. CDR1 and CDR2 from the germline V gene are SGHTA and FQGNSA. The CDR3 extends over 11 amino acids. Trimming cost V 5 bases and J 6 bases, with 6 bases left between them. CDR3 sequence: CASSPKDTQYF. In nucleotides, the CDR3 is TGTGCCAGCAGCCCCAAGGATACGCAGTATTTT.

This clonotype was observed at least ten times. The J gene is TRBJ1-3, the V gene TRBV20-1; no reliable D call. The CDR3 is made up of 11 amino acids. CDR1 and CDR2 from the germline V gene are DFQATT and SNEGSKA (reference sequence). V lost 5 bases to trimming and J lost 3 bases, with 5 bases between them. The CDR3 sequence is CSAPLGNTIYF. The DNA of the CDR3 is TGCAGTGCTCCGCTTGGAAACACCATATATTTT.

The chain carries TRBV6-5 and TRBJ1-6; 8 nucleotides align to TRBD1. Germline assignment: CDR1 MNHEY and CDR2 SVGAGI. There are 16 residues in the CDR3. Trimming at V came to 3 bases and at J to 6 bases, leaving 7 bases not matched to a gene. The CDR3 bases are TGTGCCAGCAGTTATATGTACAGGGGGTCTAATTCACCCCTCCACTTT. Its protein is CASSYMYRGSNSPLHF.

This clonotype has more than one count but fewer than ten. The rearrangement joins TRBV20-1 to TRBJ1-2; the match to TRBD1 covers 9 bases. With V trimmed by 2 bases and J by 3 bases, 7 bases remained unmatched. Germline V lookup: CDR1 DFQATT, CDR2 SNEGSKA (reference sequence). The CDR3 covers 15 residues. As DNA, the CDR3 is TGCAGTGCTAGAATCCAGGACAGGGGTTACTATGGCTACACCTTC. Translating gives CSARIQDRGYYGYTF.